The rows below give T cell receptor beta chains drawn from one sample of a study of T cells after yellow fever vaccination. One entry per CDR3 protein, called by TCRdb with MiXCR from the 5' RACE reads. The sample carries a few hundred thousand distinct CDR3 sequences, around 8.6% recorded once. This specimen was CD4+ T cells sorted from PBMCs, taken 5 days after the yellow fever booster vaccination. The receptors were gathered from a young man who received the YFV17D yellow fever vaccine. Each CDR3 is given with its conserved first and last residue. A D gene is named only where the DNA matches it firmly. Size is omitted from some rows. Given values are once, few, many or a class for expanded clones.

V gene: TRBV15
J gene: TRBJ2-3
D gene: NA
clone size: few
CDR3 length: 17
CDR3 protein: CATSRRSGAPETDTQYF
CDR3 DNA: TGTGCCACCAGCAGGAGGTCTGGCGCACCCGAAACAGATACGCAGTATTTT

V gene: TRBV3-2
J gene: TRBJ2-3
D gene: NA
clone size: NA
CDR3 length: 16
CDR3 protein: CASSQGSRGGPDTQYF
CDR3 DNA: TGTGCCAGCAGCCAAGGATCCCGGGGGGGCCCAGATACGCAGTATTTT

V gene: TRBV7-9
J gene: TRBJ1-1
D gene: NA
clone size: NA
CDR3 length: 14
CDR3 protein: CASSFEGKNTEAFF
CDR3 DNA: TGTGCCAGCAGCTTTGAAGGAAAGAACACTGAAGCTTTCTTT

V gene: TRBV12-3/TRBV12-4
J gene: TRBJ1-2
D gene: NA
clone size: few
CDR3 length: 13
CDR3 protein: CASSLGQHRGYTF
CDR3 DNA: TGTGCCAGCAGTTTAGGACAGCACCGTGGCTACACCTTC

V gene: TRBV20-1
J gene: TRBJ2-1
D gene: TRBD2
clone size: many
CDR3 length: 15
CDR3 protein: CSAPVAGDRDNEQFF
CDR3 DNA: TGCAGTGCGCCAGTAGCGGGGGATCGTGACAATGAGCAGTTCTTC

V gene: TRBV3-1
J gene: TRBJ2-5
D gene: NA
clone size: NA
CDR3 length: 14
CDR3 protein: CASSQPRTAETQYF
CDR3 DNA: TGTGCCAGCAGCCAACCCCGGACAGCCGAGACCCAGTACTTC

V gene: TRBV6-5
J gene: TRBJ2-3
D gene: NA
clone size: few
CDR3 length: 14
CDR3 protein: CASSYRYSTDTQYF
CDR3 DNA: TGTGCCAGCAGTTACCGGTACTCCACAGATACGCAGTATTTT

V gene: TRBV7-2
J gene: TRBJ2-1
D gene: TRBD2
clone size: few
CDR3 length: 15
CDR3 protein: CASSFTSGAYNEQFF
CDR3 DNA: TGTGCCAGCAGCTTTACTAGCGGGGCTTACAATGAGCAGTTCTTC

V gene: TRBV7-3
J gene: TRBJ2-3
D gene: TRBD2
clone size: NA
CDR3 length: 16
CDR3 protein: CASRGGSGGSTDTQYF
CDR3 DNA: TGTGCCAGCAGAGGGGGAAGCGGGGGTAGCACAGATACGCAGTATTTT

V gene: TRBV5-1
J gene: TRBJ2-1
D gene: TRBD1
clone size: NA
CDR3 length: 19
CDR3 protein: CASSTVPGQGRGSYNEQFF
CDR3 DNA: TGCGCCAGCAGCACTGTCCCGGGACAGGGACGGGGCTCCTACAATGAGCAGTTCTTC

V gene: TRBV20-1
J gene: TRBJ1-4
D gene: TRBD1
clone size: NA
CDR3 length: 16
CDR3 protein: CSARGQGGRNNEKLFF
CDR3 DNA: TGCAGTGCTAGAGGGCAGGGGGGACGAAATAATGAAAAACTGTTTTTT

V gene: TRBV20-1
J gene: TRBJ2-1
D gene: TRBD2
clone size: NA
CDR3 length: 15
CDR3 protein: CSARDRAGGHNEQFF
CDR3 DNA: TGCAGTGCTAGAGACCGAGCGGGGGGACACAATGAGCAGTTCTTC

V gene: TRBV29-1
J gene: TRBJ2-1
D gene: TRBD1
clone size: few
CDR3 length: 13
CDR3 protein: CSATDREYNEQFF
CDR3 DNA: TGCAGCGCGACGGACAGGGAGTACAATGAGCAGTTCTTC

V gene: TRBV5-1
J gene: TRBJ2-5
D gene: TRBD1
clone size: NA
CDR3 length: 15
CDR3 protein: CASSFFAGQGVTQYF
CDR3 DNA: TGCGCCAGCAGCTTCTTCGCAGGACAGGGTGTGACCCAGTACTTC

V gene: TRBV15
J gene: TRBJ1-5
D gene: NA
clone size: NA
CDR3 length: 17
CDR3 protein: CATSRDRAGYSNQPQHF
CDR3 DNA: TGTGCCACCAGCAGAGATCGGGCAGGTTACAGCAATCAGCCCCAGCATTTT

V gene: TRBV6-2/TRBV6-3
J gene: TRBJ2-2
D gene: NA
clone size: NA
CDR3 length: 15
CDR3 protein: CASTNPTGNTGELFF
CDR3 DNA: TGTGCCAGCACCAACCCAACCGGGAACACCGGGGAGCTGTTTTTT

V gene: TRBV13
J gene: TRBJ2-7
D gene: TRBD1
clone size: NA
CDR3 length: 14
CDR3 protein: CASSLYRGGYEQYF
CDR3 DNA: TGTGCCAGCAGCTTATACAGGGGTGGGTACGAGCAGTACTTC

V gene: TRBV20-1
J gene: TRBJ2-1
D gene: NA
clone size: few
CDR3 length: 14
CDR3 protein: CSARQGGPHNEQFF
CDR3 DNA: TGCAGTGCTCGCCAGGGAGGTCCCCACAATGAGCAGTTCTTC

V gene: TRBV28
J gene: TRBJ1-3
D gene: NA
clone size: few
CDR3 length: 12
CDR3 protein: CASRSFGNTIYF
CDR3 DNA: TGTGCCAGTCGCTCGTTTGGGAACACCATATATTTT

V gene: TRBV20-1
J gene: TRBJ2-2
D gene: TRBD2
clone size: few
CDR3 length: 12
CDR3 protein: CSASGGAGELFF
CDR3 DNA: TGCAGTGCTAGCGGGGGGGCCGGGGAGCTGTTTTTT

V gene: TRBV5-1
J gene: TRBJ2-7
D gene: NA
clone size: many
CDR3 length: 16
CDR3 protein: CASRNTQGTDRYEQYF
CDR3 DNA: TGCGCCAGCAGAAACACTCAGGGAACGGATCGATACGAGCAGTACTTC

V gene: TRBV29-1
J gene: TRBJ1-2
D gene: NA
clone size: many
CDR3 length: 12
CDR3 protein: CSVRGEAYGYTF
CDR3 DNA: TGCAGCGTTCGAGGGGAAGCCTATGGCTACACCTTC

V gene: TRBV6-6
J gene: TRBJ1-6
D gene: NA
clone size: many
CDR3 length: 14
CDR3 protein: CASSDSSYNSPLHF
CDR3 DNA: TGTGCCAGCAGTGACAGCTCCTATAATTCACCCCTCCACTTT

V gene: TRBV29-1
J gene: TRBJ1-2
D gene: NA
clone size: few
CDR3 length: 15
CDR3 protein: CSVVSRRHLNYGYTF
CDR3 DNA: TGCAGCGTTGTTTCCCGTAGGCACCTTAACTATGGCTACACCTTC

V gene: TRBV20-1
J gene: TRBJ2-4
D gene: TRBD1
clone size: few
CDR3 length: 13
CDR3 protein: CSAPKDRGNIQYF
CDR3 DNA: TGCAGTGCTCCGAAAGACAGGGGAAACATTCAGTACTTC

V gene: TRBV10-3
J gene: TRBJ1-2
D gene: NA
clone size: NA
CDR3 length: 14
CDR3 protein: CAISDIRQDYGYTF
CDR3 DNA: TGTGCCATCAGTGATATAAGACAGGACTATGGCTACACCTTC

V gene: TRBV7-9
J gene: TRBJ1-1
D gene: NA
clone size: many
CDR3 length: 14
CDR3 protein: CASSFQTVNTEAFF
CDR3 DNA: TGTGCCAGCAGCTTCCAGACTGTGAACACTGAAGCTTTCTTT

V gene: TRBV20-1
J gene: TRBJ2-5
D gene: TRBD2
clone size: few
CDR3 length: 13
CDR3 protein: CSARSSGGETQYF
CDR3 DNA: TGCAGTGCTAGGTCCAGCGGGGGTGAGACCCAGTACTTC

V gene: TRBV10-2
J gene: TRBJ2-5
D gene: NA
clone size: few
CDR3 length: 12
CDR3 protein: CASSAGEQTQYF
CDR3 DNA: TGCGCCAGCAGTGCTGGGGAACAGACCCAGTACTTC

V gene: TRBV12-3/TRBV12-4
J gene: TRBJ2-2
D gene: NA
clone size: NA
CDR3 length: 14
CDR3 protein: CASLFLQNTGELFF
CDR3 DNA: TGTGCCAGCCTGTTCCTCCAGAACACCGGGGAGCTGTTTTTT

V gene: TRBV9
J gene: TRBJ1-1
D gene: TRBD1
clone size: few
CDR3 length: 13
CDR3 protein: CASSVGGQTEAFF
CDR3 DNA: TGTGCCAGCAGCGTGGGGGGACAGACTGAAGCTTTCTTT

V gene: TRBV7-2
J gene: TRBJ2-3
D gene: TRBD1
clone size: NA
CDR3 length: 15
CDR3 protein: CASRLDRVGTDTQYF
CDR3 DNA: TGTGCCAGCAGACTCGACAGGGTCGGCACAGATACGCAGTATTTT

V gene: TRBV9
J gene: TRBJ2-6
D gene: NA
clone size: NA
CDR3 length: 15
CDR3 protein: CASSLGVYGANVLTF
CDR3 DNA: TGTGCCAGCTCTCTTGGGGTTTATGGGGCCAACGTCCTGACTTTC

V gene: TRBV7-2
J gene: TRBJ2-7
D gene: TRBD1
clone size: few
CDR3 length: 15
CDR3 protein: CASSYRDSEYYEQYF
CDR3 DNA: TGTGCCAGCAGCTACCGGGACAGCGAATACTACGAGCAGTACTTC

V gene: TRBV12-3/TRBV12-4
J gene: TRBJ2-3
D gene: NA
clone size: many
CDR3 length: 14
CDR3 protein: CASRVGDGTDTQYF
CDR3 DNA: TGTGCCAGCAGGGTCGGGGACGGCACAGATACGCAGTATTTT

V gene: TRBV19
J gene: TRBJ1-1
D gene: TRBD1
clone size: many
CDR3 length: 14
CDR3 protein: CASSPGQGATEAFF
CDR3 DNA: TGTGCCAGTAGTCCCGGACAGGGGGCGACTGAAGCTTTCTTT

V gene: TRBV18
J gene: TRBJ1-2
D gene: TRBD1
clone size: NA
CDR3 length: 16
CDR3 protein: CASSPLPGQGAIGYTF
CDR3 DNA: TGTGCCAGCTCACCCCTCCCGGGACAGGGGGCAATAGGCTACACCTTC

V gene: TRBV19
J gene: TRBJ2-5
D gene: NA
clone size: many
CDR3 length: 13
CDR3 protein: CASSTTQRETQYF
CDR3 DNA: TGTGCCAGTAGTACAACCCAGCGGGAGACCCAGTACTTC

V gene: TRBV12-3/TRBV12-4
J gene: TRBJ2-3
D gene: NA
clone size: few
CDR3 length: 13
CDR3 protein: CASRKAYTDTQYF
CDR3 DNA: TGTGCCAGCAGGAAGGCGTACACAGATACGCAGTATTTT

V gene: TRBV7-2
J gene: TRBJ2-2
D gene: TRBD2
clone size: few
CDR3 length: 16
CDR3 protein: CASSLYGGGATGELFF
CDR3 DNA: TGTGCCAGCAGCTTATATGGCGGGGGGGCCACCGGGGAGCTGTTTTTT

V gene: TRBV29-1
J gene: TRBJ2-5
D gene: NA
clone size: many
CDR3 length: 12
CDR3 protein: CSVVPGEETQYF
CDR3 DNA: TGCAGCGTTGTCCCGGGGGAAGAGACCCAGTACTTC

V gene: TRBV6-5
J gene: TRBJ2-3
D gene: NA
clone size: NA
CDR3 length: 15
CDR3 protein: CASSYSGGYTDTQYF
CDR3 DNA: TGTGCCAGCAGTTACTCGGGTGGATACACAGATACGCAGTATTTT

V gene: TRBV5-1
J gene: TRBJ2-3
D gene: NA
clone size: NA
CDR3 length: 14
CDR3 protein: CASSWGAGTDTQYF
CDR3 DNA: TGCGCCAGCAGCTGGGGGGCCGGGACAGATACGCAGTATTTT

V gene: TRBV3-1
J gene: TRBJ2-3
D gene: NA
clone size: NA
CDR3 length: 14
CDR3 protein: CASSKGGGTDTQYF
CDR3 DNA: TGTGCCAGCAGCAAGGGGGGGGGCACAGATACGCAGTATTTT

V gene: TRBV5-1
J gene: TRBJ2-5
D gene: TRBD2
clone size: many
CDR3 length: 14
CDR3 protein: CASSPGGTEETQYF
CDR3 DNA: TGCGCCAGCAGCCCGGGGGGAACGGAAGAGACCCAGTACTTC

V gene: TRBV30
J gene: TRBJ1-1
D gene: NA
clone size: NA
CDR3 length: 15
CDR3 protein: CAWSVPPAGDNEAFF
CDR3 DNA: TGTGCCTGGAGTGTACCCCCGGCAGGGGATAATGAAGCTTTCTTT

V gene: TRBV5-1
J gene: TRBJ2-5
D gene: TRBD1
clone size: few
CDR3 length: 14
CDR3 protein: CASSFTTGSETQYF
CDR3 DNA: TGCGCCAGCAGCTTTACGACAGGGAGCGAGACCCAGTACTTC

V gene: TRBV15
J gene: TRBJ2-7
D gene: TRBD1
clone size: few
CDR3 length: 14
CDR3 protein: CATREPGQSYEQYF
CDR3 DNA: TGTGCCACCAGGGAGCCGGGACAGTCCTACGAGCAGTACTTC